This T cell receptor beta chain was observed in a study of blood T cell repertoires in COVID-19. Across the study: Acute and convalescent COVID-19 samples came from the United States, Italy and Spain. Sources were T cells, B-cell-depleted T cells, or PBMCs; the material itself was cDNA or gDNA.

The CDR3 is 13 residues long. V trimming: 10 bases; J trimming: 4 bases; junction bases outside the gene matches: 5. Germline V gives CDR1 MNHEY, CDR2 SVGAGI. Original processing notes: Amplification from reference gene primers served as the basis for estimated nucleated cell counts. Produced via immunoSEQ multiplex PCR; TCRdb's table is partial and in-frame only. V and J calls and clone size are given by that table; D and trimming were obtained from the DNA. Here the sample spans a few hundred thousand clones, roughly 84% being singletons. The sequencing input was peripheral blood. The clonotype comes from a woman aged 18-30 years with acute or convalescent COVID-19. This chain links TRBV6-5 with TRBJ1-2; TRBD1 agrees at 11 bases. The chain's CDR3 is CATWTGGPYGYTF. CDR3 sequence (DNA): TGTGCCACGTGGACAGGGGGCCCCTATGGCTACACCTTC.